Described below is a single T cell receptor beta chain sequence and its context. Which antigen it targets is not known. The junction departs from germline at one end; a sequencing error may be responsible. The CDR3 has 15 amino acids, counting the end cysteine and phenylalanine. Only CDR3 DNA remains: 45 bases, in frame from the first base. Sequences MNHNS (CDR1) and SASEGT (CDR2) are obtained from the germline V gene. A patient counted as having stable Graves' hyperthyroidism if no progression to ophthalmopathy occurred over 18 months of follow-up. Hyperthyroidism patients were aged 18 to 65 years and newly diagnosed, with disease duration of less than 2 months. Any patient with an uncontrolled infection, another autoimmune disease, pregnancy or lactation was excluded. Diagnoses were established on the basis of clinical symptoms, serum thyroxine and TRAb, thyroid ultrasound, and orbital computed tomography. Ficoll-Paque density gradient centrifugation was used to isolate PBMCs from around 10 ml of fresh peripheral blood. Trizol reagent was used to extract total RNA, and RNA quality was then checked on an Agilent 2100 Bioanalyzer.

The data stem from a study of T cells in Graves' hyperthyroidism and ophthalmopathy (dated by TCRdb to the late 2010s). About the full investigation: Peripheral blood samples were taken at initial diagnosis, before any treatment was given. To identify distinguishing TCR V-J signatures, a discovery cohort of around 100 patients was used, comprising under 45 with Graves' ophthalmopathy and 55 to 65 with stable Graves' hyperthyroidism. Whether ophthalmopathy could be predicted prospectively was tested in an independent validation cohort made up of approximately 19 hyperthyroidism patients plus 17 patients who later progressed to ophthalmopathy. The approximately 90 discovery patients were divided at random into training and test sets in a 7:3 ratio. Thyroid tissue and blood T-cell repertoires from six Graves' hyperthyroidism patients were also compared in the study. After blood sampling, hyperthyroidism patients were treated with methimazole at a starting dose of 30 mg daily, and ophthalmopathy patients were treated with high-dose intravenous methylprednisolone. The paper describes TCR Vbeta CDR3 sequencing of fewer than 150 peripheral blood samples, made up of under 50 ophthalmopathy patients, approximately 73 hyperthyroidism patients and approximately 17 progressor patients.

The TCR beta CDR3 regions were amplified from RNA transcripts. For the first round of RT-PCR on the TCR CDR3, the HTBI primer set was used together with the Qiagen OneStep RT-PCR kit. Libraries were constructed in a second round of multiplex PCR, after which size selection and purification were performed. Libraries were sequenced paired-end with 100 bp reads on an Illumina HiSeq2000. As for the authors' bioinformatics: SOAPnuke was used to process the raw data, with reads discarded if the reads contained adapters or uncalled bases, had a mean Phred below 15, or lacked an exact constant-primer or identifier match. High-quality paired reads were merged using COPE v1.2.5, and each unique nucleotide sequence was defined as a clonotype. Clonotypes were aligned to IMGT TRBV, TRBD and TRBJ reference segments using MiTCR v1.1. Analysis was restricted to V-J combinations with a frequency above 0.0001, which covered about 99% of repertoires. The TCS score was defined as the ratio of F50 (clonal expansion) to E x V (chaos), calculated using BLOSUM62-based TCRdist between CDR3 peptides within each V-J. Welch's t-statistics and random forest reduced 500 to 650 V-J features to 10 to 15, which were used in a naive Bayes classifier (R e1071). The public reads were quality trimmed at Q25 with fastp and then assembled into clones with MiXCR by TCRdb, keeping productive beta chains. CDR3 protein sequences are deduplicated, and each keeps its most common genes and DNA. TCRdb's processing, not the authors' own work, is the source of the V and J calls. This sample gives a few hundred thousand distinct CDR3 sequences in total; about 18% of them show up just once. About 3.7% of the sample is in the top ten clones.

Results and caveats for the whole study, not just this receptor: Most expanded thyroid clonotypes (frequency above 0.001) were also detected in blood, a finding suggesting that blood repertoires may reflect thyroid immune responses. In cross-validation, a model built on a 13 V-J signature told ophthalmopathy apart from stable hyperthyroidism with approximately 90% sensitivity and about 81% specificity, and in testing the same model reached 80%/75%. During validation, the model predicted progression to ophthalmopathy a median of around 7 months ahead of onset, with 60% to 71% sensitivity and 72.22% specificity. Sample size was not statistically predetermined, and blinding of investigators to group allocation was not performed.

The chain links TRBV6-1 with TRBJ1-1, and TRBD1 matches 7 of the central bases. Specimen: blood. This receptor was taken from a woman between 18 and 29 years old with Graves' hyperthyroidism. The nucleotides read TGTGCCAGCAGCTCGATCACGACAGGGTGGACTGAAGCTTACTTT. Translated, this is CASSSITTGWTEAYF.